This T cell receptor beta chain was sequenced for a study of T cell repertoires in aging, cancer and after chemotherapy. Study background: Six age groups, ranging from 30 or younger to 70 or older, included the donors. Paired samples before and after chemotherapy came from glioblastoma patients receiving temozolomide-based therapy.

The CDR3 has 12 residues. Germline V gives CDR1 MNHNY, CDR2 SVGAGI (reference sequence). V was shortened by 4 bases and J by 0 bases, with 2 bases between the two germline ends. Rearranged V-D-J TRB sequences were amplified with a mixed TRB-A/B primer pool. Each CDR3 protein gets one entry after TCRdb re-called the multiplex PCR reads with MiXCR. The sample lists around 1,800 distinct CDR3 sequences; 36% were seen once. The sample holds a few counts of this clonotype. Peripheral blood genomic DNA, not sorted cells or RNA, was the template. The V gene is TRBV6-6, the J gene TRBJ2-3; D remains ambiguous. This clonotype was obtained from a human donor with a solid tumor. The specimen sequenced was blood. The CDR3, as DNA: TGTGCCAGCAGTTCCAGCACAGATACGCAGTATTTT. It specifies CASSSSTDTQYF.